The 10 T cell receptor beta chains reported below all come from one sample, sequenced in a study of T-cell reconstitution after alpha-beta-depleted transplantation in children. Preparing the TCRbeta library involved the use of unique molecular identifiers. TCRdb fed the PCR reads into MiXCR, producing one record per CDR3 protein. This table has roughly 220,000 distinct CDR3 sequences, around 11% appearing once. The material was PBMCs from the stem cell graft donor, obtained from the stem cell graft. These receptors originate from a human donor who donated a stem cell graft to a child with acute lymphoblastic leukemia.

This clonotype was recorded many times. The V call is TRBV12-3 or TRBV12-4, the J call TRBJ1-2, with 9 bases that match TRBD1. Trimming removed 1 base from V and 4 bases from J; junction bases left unmatched: 1. The CDR3 sequence is 14 residues long. CDR3 nucleotide sequence: TGTGCCAGCAGTTTAGAGACAGGGGGCTATGGCTACACCTTC. Translation gives CASSLETGGYGYTF.

This clonotype occurred a few times. The chain links TRBV4-2 to TRBJ2-7; a possible D gene is TRBD1 (5 bases). Germline CDR1 LGHNA, CDR2 YNFKEQ. The CDR3 is 15 amino acids. V shed 2 bases and J shed 6 bases, with 17 bases lying between them. The CDR3 loop reads CASSQSGQPVREQYF. The CDR3 coding sequence is TGTGCCAGCAGCCAATCAGGGCAGCCCGTCCGCGAGCAGTACTTC.

This clonotype was seen ten or more times. The chain couples TRBV20-1 to TRBJ1-5, with TRBD1 as a possible D gene (5 bases). V lost 6 bases and J lost 3, with 15 bases in between. CDR1 DFQATT and CDR2 SNEGSKA come from the germline V gene (reference sequence). CDR3 length: 14 amino acids. CDR3 nucleotide sequence: TGCAGTGCGAAGGGACCCGGGGACAATCAGCCCCAGCATTTT. Protein: CSAKGPGDNQPQHF.

For this clonotype: This sequence may be a read error, since a much larger clone differs from it by one base. The chain is built from TRBV28 and TRBJ2-2; D is uncertain. Germline assignment: CDR1 MDHEN and CDR2 SYDVKM. CDR3 length equals 13 residues. The CDR3 DNA sequence: TGTGGCAGCAGAGCAGCGAACACCGGGGAGCTGTTTTTT. This translates into CGSRAANTGELFF.

The count of this clonotype is one. Just one base apart from a much larger clone, this may be a read error. CDR3 sequence (DNA): TGTGCCAGCAGCTTGGGACAAGGGACTCATCGTATTGGGGCCAACGTCCCGACTTTC. Amino acid sequence: CASSLGQGTHRIGANVPTF. The rearrangement joins TRBV5-6 to TRBJ2-6; possible D gene TRBD2, 6 bases. This CDR3 region has 19 residues. Germline V gene data show CDR1 as SGHDT and CDR2 as YYEEEE.

This clonotype appeared a few times. The V gene is TRBV28, the J gene TRBJ1-5; the match to TRBD1 covers 7 bases. The CDR3 sequence is 15 residues long. V lost 6 bases to trimming and J lost 7 bases; unmatched junction nucleotides: 12. Germline CDR1 MDHEN, CDR2 SYDVKM. The DNA for the CDR3 is TGTGCCAGCAGCACAGTTTCCAGGGGACAGCAGCCCCAGCATTTT. Its protein is CASSTVSRGQQPQHF.

This clonotype was detected many times. The chain employs TRBV10-3 and TRBJ2-1; 7 nucleotides agree with TRBD1. Germline loops: CDR1 ENHRY, CDR2 SYGVKD. Germline trimming cut 10 bases from V and 6 bases from J; bases unmatched to any gene: 3. CDR3 length: 11 residues. The CDR3 DNA reads TGTGCCACGCACAGGGGCAATGAGCAGTTCTTC. Translation gives CATHRGNEQFF.

This clonotype has a count of ten or more. The V call is TRBV5-1, the J call TRBJ2-1, with a possible D match to TRBD2 (6 bases). The V gene lost 0 bases and the J gene lost 6 bases, with 10 bases spanning the gap. The germline CDR1 and CDR2 sequences are SGHRS and YFSETQ. The length of the CDR3 is 14 residues. The CDR3 DNA is TGCGCCAGCAGCTTGGAGATCGGGGGCAATGAGCAGTTCTTC. It encodes CASSLEIGGNEQFF.

At least ten counts were recorded for this clonotype. The genes are TRBV5-1 and TRBJ2-7; 14 bases align to TRBD2. The junction had 3 bases not matched to a gene; V was cut back by 4 bases and J by 3 bases. Germline assignment: CDR1 SGHRS and CDR2 YFSETQ. The CDR3 has 15 residues. In DNA, the CDR3 is TGCGCCAGCAGCGGGGGACTAGCGGGAGTCTACGAGCAGTACTTC. It translates to CASSGGLAGVYEQYF.

This clonotype was recorded once. This chain links TRBV5-6 with TRBJ2-5, with 8 positions matching TRBD2. Trimming took 4 bases from V and 5 from J; bases not matched to a gene: 10. The germline V gene encodes CDR1 SGHDT and CDR2 YYEEEE. The CDR3 runs 15 residues. The CDR3 protein is CASSLLRASGETQYF. CDR3 nucleotides: TGTGCCAGCAGCCTCCTCAGGGCTAGCGGGGAGACCCAGTACTTC.